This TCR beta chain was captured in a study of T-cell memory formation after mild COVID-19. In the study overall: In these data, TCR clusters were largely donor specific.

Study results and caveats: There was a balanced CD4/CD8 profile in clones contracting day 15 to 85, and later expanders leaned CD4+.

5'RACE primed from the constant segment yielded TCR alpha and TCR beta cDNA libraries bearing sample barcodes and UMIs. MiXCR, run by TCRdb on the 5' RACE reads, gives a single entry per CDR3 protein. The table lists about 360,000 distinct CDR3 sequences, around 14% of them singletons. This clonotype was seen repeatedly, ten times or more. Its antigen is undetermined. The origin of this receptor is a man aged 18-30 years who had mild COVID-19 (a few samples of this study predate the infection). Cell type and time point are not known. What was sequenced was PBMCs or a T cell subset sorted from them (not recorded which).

The CDR3 protein is CASSDPRDRGPHTGELFF. The CDR3 DNA reads TGTGCCAGCAGTGATCCCAGGGACAGGGGGCCACACACCGGGGAGCTGTTTTTT. The genes are TRBV2 and TRBJ2-2, with 12 bases that match TRBD1. J gave up 3 bases and V 3 bases, and 8 bases lay outside the gene matches. The CDR3 is made up of 18 amino acids. Germline CDR1 reads SNHLY; CDR2 reads FYNNEI.